Below, 12 T cell receptor beta chains from the same sample are listed, as sequenced in a study of blood T cell repertoires in COVID-19. Sequenced by immunoSEQ multiplex PCR; TCRdb stores in-frame clones only, minus some. Here the sample spans roughly 250,000 clones, around 85% being singletons. The sequencing input was peripheral blood. The receptor set was obtained from a woman aged 55 to 70 with active or convalescent COVID-19.

This chain connects TRBV9 to TRBJ2-1; 10 bases align to TRBD2. Germline V gene lookup returns CDR1 SGDLS and CDR2 YYNGEE. Trimming at V came to 3 bases and at J to 0 bases, leaving 6 bases not matched to a gene. The CDR3 is made up of 17 amino acids. The CDR3 sequence is CASSAPERGGSYNEQFF. Here the CDR3 DNA reads TGTGCCAGCAGCGCTCCAGAGCGGGGGGGCTCCTACAATGAGCAGTTCTTC.

This clone was found a few times. This chain connects TRBV7-9 to TRBJ2-5, with 9 bases identical to TRBD2. V trimming: 8 bases; J trimming: 4 bases; junction bases outside the gene matches: 8. The CDR3 spans 14 residues. Germline V gene sequence: CDR1 SEHNR, CDR2 FQNEAQ (reference sequence). Here the CDR3 reads CASGHSGSRETQYF. DNA for the CDR3: TGTGCCAGCGGTCATAGCGGGAGTAGAGAGACCCAGTACTTC.

V and J are TRBV4-2 and TRBJ2-6, with 7 positions matching TRBD2. The V gene end was trimmed by 0 bases and the J gene end by 0 bases; junction bases not matched to a gene: 5. Germline CDR1 is LGHNA and CDR2 is YNFKEQ. This CDR3 spans 18 amino acids. In DNA form, the CDR3 reads TGTGCCAGCAGCCAAGATTATCGGGACTACTCTGGGGCCAACGTCCTGACTTTC. As protein: CASSQDYRDYSGANVLTF.

The CDR3 is CASSLLWTGVSGIYNEQFF. The CDR3 nucleotides read TGCGCCAGCAGCTTGTTGTGGACAGGGGTTAGCGGGATCTACAATGAGCAGTTCTTC. The genes are TRBV5-1 and TRBJ2-1; the D gene is possibly TRBD1 (9 bases). Deletions cut 1 base from V and 3 bases from J, with 23 bases between. The germline gives CDR1 SGHRS, CDR2 YFSETQ. The length of the CDR3 is 19 residues.

The V call is TRBV4-2, the J call TRBJ2-1, with 9 positions matching TRBD2. The J segment lost 5 bases and the V segment lost 2 bases, leaving 16 bases of the junction unmatched. Germline V lookup: CDR1 LGHNA, CDR2 YNFKEQ. There are 19 residues in the CDR3. The CDR3 DNA sequence: TGTGCCAGCAGCCAAACGACGGCGGGACTAGCTGGAGGCAACAATGAGCAGTTCTTC. Amino acids: CASSQTTAGLAGGNNEQFF.

In this sample, this clone turned up once. V usage is TRBV5-4 and J usage is TRBJ2-5; 9 bases agree with TRBD1. V was pared by 2 bases and J by 2 bases, with 10 bases of the junction left unmatched. The CDR3 loop spans 17 amino acids. Germline CDR1 and CDR2: SGHNT and YYREEE (reference sequence). The CDR3 bases are TGTGCCAGCAGCTTTGGACAGGGGTCGTTCGGGCAAGAGACCCAGTACTTC. It codes for CASSFGQGSFGQETQYF.

This sequence joins TRBV6-1 and TRBJ1-2; TRBD1 aligns across 9 bases. The germline V gene has CDR1 MNHNS and CDR2 SASEGT. This CDR3 comprises 15 residues. The V gene end was trimmed by 2 bases and the J gene end by 1 base; junction bases not matched to a gene: 2. The CDR3 DNA is TGTGCCAGCAGTGAACGGACAGGGGTTAACTATGGCTACACCTTC. It translates to CASSERTGVNYGYTF.

The J gene is TRBJ1-1, the V gene TRBV19; D may be TRBD1 (6 bases). CDR1 and CDR2 (germline): LNHDA, SQIVND (reference sequence). This CDR3 is 13 amino acids long. The germline V and J ends were trimmed by 7 bases and 5 bases, with 14 bases remaining between them. For the CDR3, the DNA is TGTGCCAGTACTAAGACCCAGGGGACTGAAGCTTTCTTT. Translating gives CASTKTQGTEAFF.

The table lists this clone with many counts. One end of the junction fails to match germline, which may point to a read error. The rearrangement uses TRBV7-9 and TRBJ1-1; 9 nucleotides line up with TRBD1. Germline-derived CDR1 and CDR2 are SEHNR and FQNEAQ (reference sequence). The CDR3 has 13 amino acids. CDR3 residues: CASSDRGNAEAFF. The CDR3 nucleotides read TGTGCCAGCAGCGACAGGGGGAACGCTGAAGCTTTCTTT.

V gene TRBV28 combines with J gene TRBJ2-7; 9 bases align to TRBD1. The junction had 15 bases not matched to a gene; V was cut back by 3 bases and J by 0 bases. This CDR3 is built from 19 residues. Germline V CDR1 and CDR2: MDHEN, SYDVKM. The CDR3 region has the DNA TGTGCCAGCAGTTTCCGGCCATTGGACGGGACAGGGTTCTCCTACGAGCAGTACGTC. This gives the protein CASSFRPLDGTGFSYEQYV.

The chain combines TRBV4-1 with TRBJ1-1; D remains ambiguous. This CDR3 comprises 14 residues. Trimming took off 0 bases at V and 7 bases at J, with 12 bases between the two ends. Looked up from germline, CDR1 is MGHRA and CDR2 is YSYEKL. CDR3 protein: CASSQDQYRDEAFF. CDR3 nucleotide sequence: TGCGCCAGCAGCCAAGACCAATACCGGGATGAAGCTTTCTTT.

The V call is TRBV7-9, the J call TRBJ1-6; D possibly corresponds to TRBD1 (5 bases). CDR3 length equals 16 residues. CDR1 and CDR2 from the germline V gene are SEHNR and FQNEAQ (reference sequence). Deletions cut 3 bases from V and 8 bases from J, with 17 bases between. In DNA, the CDR3 is TGTGCCAGCAGCTTTGGGGGGGGAGCCGATGATTCACCCCTCCACTTT. As protein: CASSFGGGADDSPLHF.